This paragraph covers one T cell receptor (beta chain) sequence. Its antigen is not yet known. No per-base quality is available; no much larger clone lies one base away. The cohort consisted of hundreds of healthy bone marrow donors. Cohort members were all nominally healthy when sampled, although unrecorded immune exposures were likely present. The donor tested CMV seronegative and was one of the 352 seronegative cohort members. Every donor gave a peripheral blood sample, and the peripheral blood mononuclear cells from that sample were used for TCR beta sequencing. The Qiagen DNeasy Blood Extraction Kit was used to extract genomic DNA from the blood cell samples. The CDR3, from cysteine to phenylalanine, totals 11 residues. Only the CDR3 DNA is retained, 33 bases long and in frame from the first base. V loses 6 bases, J loses 11 bases, and the germline ends lie 13 bases apart. As encoded in the germline V gene (reference sequence), CDR1 is MNHEY while CDR2 is SMNVEV.

Library preparation was by the immunoSEQ multiplex PCR assay. The multiplex PCR relied on a mix of 60 forward primers for TCR Vbeta segments and 13 reverse primers for TCR Jbeta segments. A multiplex PCR assay on genomic DNA amplified the CDR3 region of rearranged TCR beta genes. On the Illumina HiSeq System, the amplified TCR beta libraries were sequenced as 87-base-pair reads. Regarding the original processing steps: A later analysis tallied 75 million to 85 million unique TCR beta chains across the 610 or so repertoires, and some 10 million of those chains were shared by two or more donors. Raw reads were error-corrected and collapsed into unique sequences by a nearest-neighbor algorithm in which closely related sequences were merged to remove PCR and sequencing errors. To assign V, D and J gene segments, CDR3 sequences were aligned to IMGT reference sequences. For a sequence to be retained, at least a six-nucleotide match to both a V gene segment and a J gene segment was required. A rearrangement was called productive if the CDR3 had no stop codons and remained in frame with V and J, and every other rearrangement was called non-productive. CDR3 was defined by IMGT convention, running from the second conserved V-encoded cysteine to the conserved J-encoded phenylalanine. The earlier analysis of around 640 of the donors excluded sequences that lacked an unambiguous match to a single V gene segment. An earlier analysis of 500 to 700 of the donors classified V segments as functional when productive rearrangements were above 56.7% and as segregating when the standard deviation between donors was above 5%. A statistical classification framework was built for diagnosing cytomegalovirus status from the catalog of TCR beta chain sequences. In a later analysis, TCR nucleotide sequences were compared against IMGT/GENE-DB human TR gene sequences so that V and J genes could be assigned. Using the TCRdist pipeline, a later analysis assigned CDR3 sequences along with most-parsimonious VDJ recombination scenarios. In a later analysis, each TCR beta chain was defined by its CDR3 amino acid sequence together with its V-gene family, and reads lacking a unique V-gene family were excluded. To address suspected cross-contamination and a sequencing artifact, a later analysis removed approximately 600 highly shared, low-generation-probability nucleotide sequences. In a later analysis, a clonal expansion index for each public chain was calculated from normalized within-repertoire ranks of inferred template counts. Generation probabilities in a later analysis came from a VDJ recombination model fitted to out-of-frame rearrangements, and those results were checked against IGoR. Hypergeometric tests were used in a later analysis to score TCR-TCR, TCR-HLA and TCR-CMV co-occurrence, with a repertoire-size bias correction applied to the TCR pairs. A later analysis estimated false discovery rates by permuting HLA or CMV assignments 20 times. In a later analysis, co-occurring TCRs were grouped with DBSCAN, and TCRdist sequence similarity was added when clustering was performed within HLA-allele-positive subsets. Co-occurrence clustering excluded repertoires with fewer than 30,000 or more than 120,000 public chains, plus five with anomalous nucleotide sharing. The immuneACCESS repertoire file appears here via TCRdb, limited to in-frame rearrangements. These files lack a portion of the clones; in checked studies, under half of the deficit traces to unresolved V genes, and the cause of the others is not known. V and J calls and clone size come straight from that table; D and trimming were deduced from the DNA. Across this sample there are some 120,000 clones, with 65% to 90% seen only once. The ten largest clones add up to under 4% of the sample.

The data were obtained in a study of cytomegalovirus exposure and HLA in healthy donors (dated by TCRdb to about 2017). With regard to the full study: An earlier analysis of about 560 of the donors reported about 280 Gb of sequence data and 117 million unique TCR beta sequences obtained from approximately 180 million T cells. Around 300 gigabases of sequencing data and approximately 93 million unique TCR sequences were included in an early release covering under 650 HLA-typed donors. Of the roughly 400 genotyped donors, about 80% fell in the genetic ancestry cluster associated with self-reported Caucasian donors. The study was designed to test whether signatures of past pathogen exposure could be identified by cataloging public T cell receptors. The study profiled the T cell repertoires of approximately 700 subjects by immunosequencing and related them to cytomegalovirus serostatus. A separate validation cohort of roughly 130 different subjects was used in addition to the 666-subject first cohort. To predict cytomegalovirus infection status, the study brought together high-throughput TCR immunosequencing, statistical association of individual TCRs with disease status, and machine learning. To study patterns of TCR occurrence, a later analysis re-analyzed previously published TCR beta repertoires from several hundred donors and added high-resolution HLA genotyping. In the later analysis, no new phenotypic data were used to find candidate immune exposures; instead, reliance was placed on TCR beta sequences and their occurrence across donors. To decide whether each TCR beta V gene segment behaved as functional or pseudogenic, an earlier analysis of fewer than 750 of the donors relied on high-throughput TCR beta sequencing. Donor age, sex, ethnicity and CMV serostatus were collected together with the repertoire data. Genome-wide SNP genotypes for about 65% of the roughly 670 donors were used in a later genetic analysis, which treated that subset as a discovery cohort. All discovery cohort repertoires had been generated using a single sequencing platform. Class I and class II HLA loci were covered by the typing at four-digit resolution. The number of typed donors differed by locus: about 620-640 for A, B, C, DRB1 and DQB1; 522 for DQA1; fewer than 610 for DPA1; and roughly 490 for DPB1. Roughly 5 DR-DQ haplotypes were handled as single units for association and clustering, since linkage in the cohort was strong. Across approximately 400 genotyped donors of the cohort, an average of approximately 240,000 unique TCR beta nucleotide sequences per donor were sequenced, and roughly 20% of those sequences were non-productive. Summary of the overall study and its limitations: Three of the identified cytomegalovirus-associated TCR beta chains were confirmed in vitro to be specific for cytomegalovirus antigens. Some IMGT-functional V segments, including TRBV6-2 and TRBV6-3, could not be told apart with the 87-base-pair reads, so those segments were excluded. According to a later analysis, parvovirus B19, influenza, CMV and Epstein-Barr virus appeared linked to several top co-occurrence clusters. At a false discovery rate of 0.05, a later analysis linked fewer than 20,000 TCR beta sequences to specific HLA alleles. When HLA alleles, especially DR and DQ, strongly co-occurred, attributing TCR associations to individual alleles was difficult. In a later analysis, HLA-associated TCR beta chains showed more clonal expansion and lower generation probabilities than non-associated chains that were equally common. In an earlier analysis of approximately 600 of the donors, most TCR beta V segments were observed in productive rearrangements about 87% or about 30% of the time, broadly matching IMGT annotations. A later genetic analysis associated a missense DCLRE1C variant with V-gene and J-gene trimming of TCR beta chains, and an independent cohort replicated the association. Correlated functional status among segregating V segments might reflect linkage disequilibrium, but an unknown experimental factor could not be ruled out. While some public TCRs were present in many individuals, most TCR sequences turned up only very rarely across donors. According to a later analysis, most CMV-associated TCR beta chains appeared to be HLA-restricted, and the HLA associations seemed to be driven largely by CMV exposure. Sequencing depth was assumed to be roughly uniform across donors in the presence/absence analyses, though that assumption may not hold. A further reported finding was that TCR beta sequences accurately predicted the HLA-A and HLA-B alleles for most subjects in the first cohort. According to a later genetic analysis, donors in an Asian-associated ancestry cluster had fewer N-insertions in productive TCRs than the roughly 700-donor mean. A later analysis found that TCR association rates varied across HLA loci, with DRB1 alleles showing the most associated TCRs and HLA-C alleles the fewest. A group of highly shared sequence variants was considered likely to be a technical artifact of the sequencing pipeline. Approximately 16 rarely observed V segments, including chromosome 9 orphons, were excluded from the earlier analysis of 550 to 700 of the donors because counts were too low. The authors suggested that the approach could potentially be extended to other disease states and immunological phenotypes. Only TCR beta chains were sequenced in this cohort, and the absence of alpha or paired-chain data limited detectable features. Because HLA typing was missing for some donors at each locus, association tests included only the typed subset. The study listed 164 TCR beta chains as associated with cytomegalovirus. In both the original and validation cohorts, the classifier was reported to diagnose cytomegalovirus status with high specificity and sensitivity. For the cohort, immune exposure information was limited to CMV serostatus.

The chain joins TRBV27 to TRBJ1-1, and TRBD1 may be the D gene, going by 5 matching bases. Specimen: PBMCs. The source is a woman aged 25 to 39 in good health and CMV-seronegative. The CDR3 in this case is CASRSAGDAFF. The base sequence is TGTGCCAGCAGGTCCGCGGGGGACGCTTTCTTT.